The T cell receptor beta chain under discussion was sequenced for a study of memory CD8 T cells in hepatitis C reinfection. Study context: Late or post reinfection samples were taken 12 to 24 weeks after detection.

TCRdb keeps only in-frame clones here, not all; method: immunoSEQ multiplex PCR. The table shows about 43,000 clones, with approximately 89% occurring only once. Time point here: late/post reinfection, 12 to 24 weeks after detection. Sorted cells were sequenced directly ex vivo without any in vitro expansion. Total naive CD8 T cells were sorted as viable CD3+ CD8+ CD45RO- cells from two donors. CDR1 is SGHDT, CDR2 YYEEEE, per germline. Trimming cost V 2 bases and J 0 bases; bases outside gene matches: 2. This CDR3 is built from 16 residues. The V gene is TRBV5-6, the J gene TRBJ2-5, with 12 bases matching TRBD2. This receptor was taken from a man aged 18 to 29 with hepatitis C virus infection. The specimen was naive CD8+ T cells sorted from blood. The CDR3 loop is CASSFLAGGYQETQYF. The DNA for the CDR3 is TGTGCCAGCAGCTTCCTAGCGGGGGGGTACCAAGAGACCCAGTACTTC.